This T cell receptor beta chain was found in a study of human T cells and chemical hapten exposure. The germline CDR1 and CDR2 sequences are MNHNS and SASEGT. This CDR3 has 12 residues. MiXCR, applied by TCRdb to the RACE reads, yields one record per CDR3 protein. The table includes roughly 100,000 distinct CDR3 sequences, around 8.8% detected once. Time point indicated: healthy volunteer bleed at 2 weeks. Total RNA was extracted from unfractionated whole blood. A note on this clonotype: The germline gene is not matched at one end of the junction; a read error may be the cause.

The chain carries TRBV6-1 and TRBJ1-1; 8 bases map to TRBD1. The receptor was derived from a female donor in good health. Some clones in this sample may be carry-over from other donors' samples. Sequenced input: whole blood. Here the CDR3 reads CATDRETPWAFF. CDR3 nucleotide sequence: TGCGCGACGGACAGGGAGACCCCGTGGGCTTTCTTT.